The 10 T cell receptor beta chains given below trace back to one sample, sequenced in a study of T-cell reconstitution after alpha-beta-depleted transplantation in children. TCRbeta library preparation incorporated unique molecular identifiers. TCRdb recomputed calls from the PCR reads with MiXCR, one row per CDR3 protein. The sample shows some 440,000 distinct CDR3 sequences, about 16% of them seen only once. This specimen consisted of PBMCs, mostly from graft donor cells, obtained 360 days after TCRalphabeta/CD19-depleted stem cell transplant. The origin of the receptors is a boy younger than two who had a stem cell transplant for Wiskott-Aldrich syndrome, so the T cells may come from the graft donor.

The chain links TRBV4-3 to TRBJ2-3; no clear D gene. This CDR3 region has 13 residues. The V and J ends lost 0 bases and 10 bases respectively, with 11 bases between them. CDR1 and CDR2 (germline): LGHNA, YSLEER. The DNA for the CDR3 is TGCGCCAGCAGCCAAGATTATCAGAGATCGCAGTATTTT. It is translated as CASSQDYQRSQYF.

A note on this clonotype: Relative to the germline gene, one junction end is altered; a read error may explain this. V usage is TRBV5-1 and J usage is TRBJ2-2, with D unclear. This CDR3 is built from 15 residues. Germline-derived CDR1 and CDR2 are SGHRS and YFSETQ. Here the CDR3 reads CASRLADSNTGELFF. CDR3 bases: TGCGCCAGCAGGTTGGCAGATTCGAACACCGGGGAGCTGTTTTTT.

This clonotype appeared a few times. The chain joins TRBV7-9 to TRBJ2-2; D not certain. CDR1 and CDR2 (germline): SEHNR, FQNEAQ (reference sequence). CDR3 length equals 13 residues. Trimming stripped 3 bases from V and 5 bases from J, with 7 bases between. The CDR3 coding sequence is TGTGCCAGCAGCTTTCCAATAACCGGGGAGCTGTTTTTT. This codes for CASSFPITGELFF.

The table lists this clonotype with a few counts. This sequence joins TRBV5-1 and TRBJ2-7; TRBD1 agrees at 10 bases. V shed 0 bases and J 3 bases; nucleotides not matched to a gene: 6. This CDR3 is built from 16 residues. Germline V gene sequence: CDR1 SGHRS, CDR2 YFSETQ. The CDR3 nucleotides read TGCGCCAGCAGCTTGGATCCGGGACAGGGGTACTACGAGCAGTACTTC. Its translation: CASSLDPGQGYYEQYF.

The V and J genes are TRBV10-3 and TRBJ2-2; a weak D match, TRBD2 (5 bases). Germline CDR1 ENHRY, CDR2 SYGVKD. This CDR3 is 13 amino acids long. Trimming removed 4 bases from V and 4 bases from J, with 7 bases in between. The CDR3 DNA follows: TGTGCCATCAGTGCCCGGGGCACCGGGGAGCTGTTTTTT. As protein: CAISARGTGELFF.

V usage is TRBV20-1 and J usage is TRBJ2-2; D is perhaps TRBD2 (5 bases). The CDR3 has 13 amino acids. Trimming removed 3 bases from V and 4 bases from J, with 9 bases in between. Germline-derived CDR1 and CDR2 are DFQATT and SNEGSKA (reference sequence). Written as DNA, the CDR3 is TGCAGTGCTAGTGATCGGGGCACCGGGGAGCTGTTTTTT. Protein product: CSASDRGTGELFF.

This clonotype was recorded a few times. The chain joins TRBV7-9 to TRBJ2-7; 8 nucleotides agree with TRBD2. V gave up 1 base and J gave up 2 bases; unmatched junction bases: 4. The CDR3 covers 15 residues. The V gene's germline CDR1 is SEHNR and CDR2 FQNEAQ (reference sequence). This chain's CDR3 is CASSLEAGAPYEQYF. The CDR3 bases are TGTGCCAGCAGCTTAGAAGCGGGAGCTCCCTACGAGCAGTACTTC.

The chain joins TRBV27 to TRBJ2-1; 10 positions agree with TRBD1. CDR1 is MNHEY, CDR2 SMNVEV, per germline (reference sequence). V trimming: 3 bases; J trimming: 6 bases; junction bases outside the gene matches: 5. The CDR3 extends over 15 amino acids. The CDR3 region has the DNA TGTGCCAGCAGTTTCTTTGGGACAGGGGTCAATGAGCAGTTCTTC. Its protein is CASSFFGTGVNEQFF.

This clonotype occurred many times. This chain links TRBV10-3 with TRBJ2-1; D is possibly TRBD2 (6 bases). V lost 8 bases and J lost 3, with 11 bases in between. Looked up from germline, CDR1 is ENHRY and CDR2 is SYGVKD. This CDR3 has 13 amino acids. CDR3 sequence reads: CAIGREIYNEQFF. The DNA for the CDR3 is TGTGCCATCGGGCGGGAAATCTACAATGAGCAGTTCTTC.

This clonotype was seen more than once but under ten times. The CDR3 DNA reads as TGCAGCGTTGAAGCAACGGGGAGTCAGGAGCAGTACTTC. As protein: CSVEATGSQEQYF. The chain employs TRBV29-1 and TRBJ2-7; D is perhaps TRBD2 (5 bases). The CDR3 sequence is 13 residues long. The V gene lost 1 base and the J gene lost 7 bases, with 14 bases spanning the gap. Germline CDR1 and CDR2: SQVTM and ANQGSEA.